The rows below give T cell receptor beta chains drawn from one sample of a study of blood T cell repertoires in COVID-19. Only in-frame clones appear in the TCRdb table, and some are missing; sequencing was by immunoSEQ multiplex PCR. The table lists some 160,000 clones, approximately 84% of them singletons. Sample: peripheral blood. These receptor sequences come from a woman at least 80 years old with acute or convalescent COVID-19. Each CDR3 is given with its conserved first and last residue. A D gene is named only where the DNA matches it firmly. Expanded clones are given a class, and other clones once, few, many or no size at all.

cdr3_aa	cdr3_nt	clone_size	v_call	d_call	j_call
CATSREVAGASYNEQFF	TGTGCCACCAGCAGAGAAGTAGCGGGAGCCTCCTACAATGAGCAGTTCTTC	NA	TRBV15	TRBD2	TRBJ2-1
CAWRSQGQNEKLFF	TGTGCCTGGAGATCACAGGGCCAAAATGAAAAACTGTTTTTT	NA	TRBV30	NA	TRBJ1-4
CSDKTNHYGYTF	TGCAGCGACAAAACGAATCATTATGGCTACACCTTC	NA	TRBV29-1	NA	TRBJ1-2
CASSSWTGEGETQYF	TGTGCCAGCAGCTCCTGGACAGGGGAGGGAGAGACCCAGTACTTC	NA	TRBV27	TRBD1	TRBJ2-5
CASSYGGSPLHF	TGTGCCAGCAGCTACGGGGGTTCACCCCTCCACTTT	NA	TRBV7-9	NA	TRBJ1-6
CASSTTGFGTDTQYF	TGCGCCAGCAGCACGACAGGGTTTGGCACAGATACGCAGTATTTT	NA	TRBV5-1	TRBD1	TRBJ2-3
CASSDTGGPYNEQFF	TGTGCCAGCAGTGACACAGGGGGACCCTACAATGAGCAGTTCTTC	NA	TRBV2	TRBD1	TRBJ2-1
CASSQDGGGVKNIQYF	TGCGCCAGCAGCCAAGATGGAGGGGGGGTCAAAAACATTCAGTACTTC	once	TRBV4-1	NA	TRBJ2-4
CASSEGRGTDTQYF	TGCGCCAGCAGTGAGGGCCGGGGGACAGATACGCAGTATTTT	NA	TRBV10-1	NA	TRBJ2-3
CASSRQGLGPYEQYF	TGTGCCAGCAGCCGGCAGGGACTAGGGCCCTACGAGCAGTACTTC	NA	TRBV4-2	TRBD2	TRBJ2-7
CASSQSISTDTQYF	TGTGCCAGCAGCCAAAGCATTAGCACAGATACGCAGTATTTT	NA	TRBV11-2	NA	TRBJ2-3
CASSTTGQGSYGYTF	TGTGCCAGCAGCACAACGGGACAGGGGTCCTATGGCTACACCTTC	NA	TRBV7-2	TRBD1	TRBJ1-2
CASSRQGRGEKLFF	TGTGCCAGCAGTAGACAGGGACGGGGGGAAAAACTGTTTTTT	NA	TRBV2	TRBD1	TRBJ1-4
CASSLGAANTGELFF	TGTGCCAGCAGTTTAGGAGCGGCCAACACCGGGGAGCTGTTTTTT	NA	TRBV28	NA	TRBJ2-2
CATRRGGAGNSPLHF	TGTGCCACCCGACGGGGGGGGGCGGGTAATTCACCCCTCCACTTT	few	TRBV19	NA	TRBJ1-6
CASSDGTSGAYEQYF	TGTGCCAGCAGTGACGGGACTAGCGGGGCCTACGAGCAGTACTTC	NA	TRBV6-6	TRBD2	TRBJ2-7
CASSYSIGPGSPLHF	TGTGCCAGCAGTTACTCGATAGGGCCGGGGTCACCCCTCCACTTT	NA	TRBV6-5	NA	TRBJ1-6
CASSLGGSLISYEQYF	TGTGCCAGCAGCTTAGGAGGTAGCTTGATCTCCTACGAGCAGTACTTC	NA	TRBV7-2	NA	TRBJ2-7
CSARGPTDTQYF	TGCAGCGCCCGCGGTCCCACAGATACGCAGTATTTT	NA	TRBV29-1	NA	TRBJ2-3
CASSRTGTATNEKLFF	TGCGCCAGCAGCAGGACAGGCACCGCAACTAATGAAAAACTGTTTTTT	NA	TRBV5-1	TRBD1	TRBJ1-4
CASSQRDRGNTEAFF	TGCGCCAGCAGCCAGAGGGACAGGGGGAACACTGAAGCTTTCTTT	NA	TRBV4-1	TRBD1	TRBJ1-1
CASSLDQSGSGSYNEQFF	TGTGCCAGCAGCTTAGATCAGAGCGGGAGTGGCTCCTACAATGAGCAGTTCTTC	few	TRBV11-3	TRBD2	TRBJ2-1
CASSLRGIDEQYF	TGTGCCAGCAGCTTGAGAGGTATCGACGAGCAGTACTTC	NA	TRBV5-4	NA	TRBJ2-7
CASSPSGGPVAGELFF	TGTGCCAGCTCACCATCGGGGGGGCCTGTGGCCGGGGAGCTGTTTTTT	NA	TRBV18	TRBD2	TRBJ2-2
CASTGGSGANVLTF	TGTGCCTCAACCGGGGGCTCTGGGGCCAACGTCCTGACTTTC	NA	TRBV2	NA	TRBJ2-6
CASHWTGGTGELFF	TGTGCCAGCCATTGGACAGGGGGCACCGGGGAGCTGTTTTTT	NA	TRBV2	TRBD1	TRBJ2-2
CASKDSRGRDEQYF	TGTGCCAGCAAGGATTCGCGTGGGAGAGACGAGCAGTACTTC	NA	TRBV7-8	NA	TRBJ2-7
CASSWWGEYSSGYTF	TGTGCCAGCAGTTGGTGGGGGGAGTATTCCTCGGGCTACACCTTC	NA	TRBV27	NA	TRBJ1-2
CASSFNSNQPQHF	TGTGCCAGCAGTTTCAATAGCAATCAGCCCCAGCATTTT	NA	TRBV27	NA	TRBJ1-5
CASSPEGGSQPQHF	TGCGCCAGCAGCCCGGAAGGGGGAAGCCAGCCCCAGCATTTT	NA	TRBV5-1	NA	TRBJ1-5
CSASWTGGRGYTF	TGCAGTGCTAGTTGGACAGGGGGCCGTGGCTACACCTTC	NA	TRBV20-1	TRBD1	TRBJ1-2
CASSLGQNTEAFF	TGTGCCAGCAGTCTGGGACAGAACACTGAAGCTTTCTTT	NA	TRBV12-3/TRBV12-4	NA	TRBJ1-1
CASSQDSQGAREQFF	TGTGCCAGCAGCCAAGATTCACAGGGGGCGCGTGAGCAGTTCTTC	few	TRBV4-2	TRBD1	TRBJ2-1